The next 31 T cell receptor beta chains were all read from a single sample in a study of graft-versus-host responses after intestinal transplantation. The method was immunoSEQ multiplex PCR; TCRdb's version includes in-frame clones alone and lacks a portion of them. The table lists roughly 13,000 clones, around a third of them singletons. The sample was alloreactive CD4+ T cells from a mixed lymphocyte reaction culture, taken before intestinal transplant. As to subset: CFSE-low proliferating T cells sorted from approximately 6-day pre-transplant mixed lymphocyte reaction (GvH or HvG direction). Source of these receptors: a human patient who received an intestinal transplant.

This clone has only a few counts. The chain employs TRBV5-8 and TRBJ2-5; 8 bases align to TRBD2. Trimming cost V 0 bases and J 7 bases; bases outside gene matches: 8. Germline assignment: CDR1 SGHTS and CDR2 YDEGEE. This CDR3 has 15 amino acids. The DNA for the CDR3 is TGTGCCAGCAGCTTGGCTTTAATGAGCGGGGGGACCCAGTACTTC. Its protein product is CASSLALMSGGTQYF.

The chain has TRBV5-1 and TRBJ2-5; D is undetermined. This CDR3 contains 12 residues. Germline V CDR1 and CDR2: SGHRS, YFSETQ. V was clipped by 0 bases and J by 5 bases, with 5 bases between them. The CDR3 region has the DNA TGCGCCAGCAGCTTGGGTTTGGAGACCCAGTACTTC. This translates into CASSLGLETQYF.

This clone appeared a few times. This CDR3 is CASSYSVGQPQHF. CDR3 sequence (DNA): TGTGCCAGCAGTTACAGCGTGGGCCAGCCCCAGCATTTT. This chain uses TRBV6-5 with TRBJ1-5; D is ambiguous. This CDR3 is built from 13 residues. Looked up from germline, CDR1 is MNHEY and CDR2 is SVGAGI. V was shortened by 2 bases and J by 7 bases, with 9 bases between the two germline ends.

The chain employs TRBV19 and TRBJ2-6, with TRBD1 as a possible D gene (6 bases). Germline V gives CDR1 LNHDA, CDR2 SQIVND (reference sequence). CDR3 length: 17 residues. V lost 6 bases and J lost 2, with 17 bases in between. CDR3 coding DNA: TGTGCCAGTAGCGCGAGGACAGTGGGAACTGGGGCCAACGTCCTGACTTTC. Its translation is CASSARTVGTGANVLTF.

This clone was seen a handful of times. V is TRBV2 and J is TRBJ2-1; 12 positions agree with TRBD2. This CDR3 contains 21 residues. V gave up 4 bases and J gave up 4 bases; unmatched junction bases: 20. Looked up from germline, CDR1 is SNHLY and CDR2 is FYNNEI. CDR3 DNA sequence: TGTGCCAGCAGTGCTCCTCTTCTAGCGGGAGGGACTGACTTACCATACAATGAGCAGTTCTTC. It specifies CASSAPLLAGGTDLPYNEQFF.

The chain couples TRBV12-5 to TRBJ2-1, with D possibly matching TRBD1 (7 bases). V was trimmed by 4 bases and J by 3 bases, leaving 16 bases between them. CDR3 length: 16 amino acids. CDR1 and CDR2 from the germline V gene are LGHNT and FRNRAP. The CDR3 spells CASGSLRQGGYNEQFF. The CDR3 DNA is TGTGCTAGTGGTTCCTTAAGACAGGGAGGCTACAATGAGCAGTTCTTC.

Turning to this clone: Other DNA sequences in this sample translate to the same CDR3. V gene TRBV29-1 combines with J gene TRBJ2-5; D remains unclear. The CDR3 covers 12 residues. Trimming cost V 7 bases and J 1 base, with 10 bases left between them. The germline V gene has CDR1 SQVTM and CDR2 ANQGSEA. CDR3 bases: TGCAGCGGCGGAACTCCCCAAGAGACCCAGTACTTC. This gives the protein CSGGTPQETQYF.

On this clone: Given a far larger clone just one base away, this is likely a sequencing read error. Within the sample, other DNA sequences also encode this same CDR3. The rearrangement links TRBV19 to TRBJ1-1; 7 bases are shared with TRBD1. The length of the CDR3 is 15 residues. Germline CDR1 and CDR2: LNHDA and SQIVND (reference sequence). The CDR3 DNA follows: TGTGCGAGTAGTCTTCAAACAGGGGTTGGGGCTGAAGCTTTCTTT. It translates to CASSLQTGVGAEAFF. The full variable domain, with the rest looked up from reference TRBV19 and TRBJ1-1, is DGGITQSPKYLFRKEGQNVTLSCEQNLNHDAMYWYRQDPGQGLRLIYYSQIVNDFQKGDIAEGYSVSREKKESFPLTVTSAQKNPTAFYLCASSLQTGVGAEAFFGQGTRLTVV.

This clone was observed a handful of times. This chain connects TRBV12-5 to TRBJ2-3, with D perhaps matching TRBD1 (5 bases). V was cut by 7 bases and J by 2 bases, with 19 bases left in between. CDR1 is LGHNT, CDR2 FRNRAP, per germline. CDR3 length: 16 residues. The CDR3 bases are TGTGCTAGTGTAAAGGGCGACAGATTTTTCACAGATACGCAGTATTTT. Translated, it gives CASVKGDRFFTDTQYF.

This chain uses TRBV18 with TRBJ1-1, with TRBD1 matching 7 bases. The CDR3 has 14 residues. Germline CDR1 is KGHSH and CDR2 is LQKENI. After removal of 5 bases from V and 3 bases from J, the junction contained 6 bases not matched to a gene. CDR3 region: CASSAKQGYTEAFF. CDR3 sequence (DNA): TGTGCCAGCTCAGCTAAACAGGGGTACACTGAAGCTTTCTTT.

This clone has only a few counts. CDR3 in DNA: TGTGCCAGCAGCTATAGGTCTGGCGGGGCCTACGAGCAGTACTTC. It is translated as CASSYRSGGAYEQYF. This chain connects TRBV7-9 to TRBJ2-7, with D possibly matching TRBD2 (6 bases). In germline, CDR1 is SEHNR, CDR2 FQNEAQ (reference sequence). CDR3 size: 15 residues. With 4 bases removed from V and 2 bases from J, the gap between germline ends came to 15 bases.

The genes are TRBV7-3 and TRBJ2-5; D assignment may be TRBD1 or TRBD2 (5 bases each). Trimming left V 4 bases short and J 1 base short, with 16 bases between. From germline, CDR1 is SGHTA and CDR2 FQGTGA. The CDR3 extends over 16 amino acids. This CDR3 reads CASSSQGSGGQETQYF. The CDR3 nucleotides read TGTGCCAGCAGCTCCCAGGGATCAGGAGGCCAAGAGACCCAGTACTTC. Combining the CDR3 with reference TRBV7-3 and TRBJ2-5 gives the whole variable domain GAGVSQTPSNKVTEKGKYVELRCDPISGHTALYWYRQSLGQGPEFLIYFQGTGAADDSGLPNDRFFAVRPEGSVSTLKIQRTERGDSAVYLCASSSQGSGGQETQYFGPGTRLLVL.

This clone appeared a few times. V is TRBV9 and J is TRBJ2-6, with D unresolved. Germline assignment: CDR1 SGDLS and CDR2 YYNGEE. The V end lost 0 bases, the J end lost 2 bases, and 6 bases lay between the germline ends. The CDR3 spans 15 residues. The CDR3 loop is CASSVEGPGANVLTF. DNA of the CDR3: TGTGCCAGCAGCGTAGAGGGCCCTGGGGCCAACGTCCTGACTTTC.

This clone was seen a few times. V usage is TRBV6-1 and J usage is TRBJ2-7, with 10 bases matching TRBD2. The CDR3 spans 17 residues. Unmatched junction bases numbered 12, after V lost 3 bases and J lost 4 bases. Germline V gives CDR1 MNHNS, CDR2 SASEGT. The CDR3 protein is CASSDPLSGRARYEQYF. Written as DNA, the CDR3 is TGTGCCAGCAGTGATCCCCTGAGCGGGAGGGCCAGGTACGAGCAGTACTTC.

This clone was counted between two and nine times. This chain joins TRBV18 and TRBJ2-7; 7 bases are a match to TRBD1. CDR1 is KGHSH and CDR2 is LQKENI in the germline V gene. This CDR3 spans 15 amino acids. The V and J ends lost 3 bases and 4 bases, in that order; junction bases with no gene match: 9. The CDR3 is CASSPRQGSAYEQYF. DNA for the CDR3: TGTGCCAGCTCACCCCGACAGGGTAGCGCATACGAGCAGTACTTC.

This rearrangement joins TRBV19 to TRBJ2-2; D assignment may be TRBD1 or TRBD2 (5 bases each). The CDR3 contains 15 residues. Germline V lookup: CDR1 LNHDA, CDR2 SQIVND (reference sequence). Trimming removed 3 bases from V and 5 bases from J, with 13 bases in between. CDR3 amino acids: CASSMKRGLTGELFF. In DNA, the CDR3 is TGTGCCAGTAGTATGAAGAGGGGATTGACCGGGGAGCTGTTTTTT.

This chain uses TRBV5-1 with TRBJ2-1; 7 bases agree with TRBD2. Germline V gene data show CDR1 as SGHRS and CDR2 as YFSETQ. Trimming cost V 4 bases and J 8 bases; bases outside gene matches: 12. CDR3 length: 15 residues. CDR3 bases: TGCGCCAGCAGCCCGGACGGTCGGGGGGATGATGAGCAGTTCTTC. The encoded protein is CASSPDGRGDDEQFF.

This sequence joins TRBV18 and TRBJ2-5; weak D call: TRBD2 (5 bases). CDR3 length equals 15 residues. Trimming cost V 4 bases and J 5 bases, with 17 bases left between them. Germline V gene data show CDR1 as KGHSH and CDR2 as LQKENI. The CDR3, as DNA: TGTGCCAGCTCACTCAGCTCGGTGCGAGGGGAGACCCAGTACTTC. It yields the protein CASSLSSVRGETQYF.

Only a few counts were recorded for this clone. The chain joins TRBV19 to TRBJ2-4; perhaps TRBD1 as D (5 bases). With 6 bases removed from V and 0 bases from J, the gap between germline ends came to 27 bases. The CDR3 has 20 amino acids. CDR1 LNHDA and CDR2 SQIVND come from the germline V gene (reference sequence). CDR3: CASSEWAGWASNIAKNIQYF. As DNA, the CDR3 is TGTGCCAGTAGCGAATGGGCAGGGTGGGCGTCCAACATAGCCAAAAACATTCAGTACTTC.

This clone was detected only a few times. The rearrangement links TRBV10-3 to TRBJ1-5; D perhaps matches TRBD1 (6 bases). Trimming left V 4 bases short and J 4 bases short, with 14 bases between. Germline V gene lookup returns CDR1 ENHRY and CDR2 SYGVKD. The length of the CDR3 is 15 residues. In nucleotides, the CDR3 is TGTGCCATCAGTGCCGGGCCAGGGGAGAATCAGCCCCAGCATTTT. It specifies CAISAGPGENQPQHF.

This clone was recorded a few times. CDR3 loop: CASSRGSIQYF. DNA of the CDR3: TGTGCCAGCAGTCGAGGGAGCATTCAGTACTTC. The gene calls are TRBV6-8 and TRBJ2-4, with D possibly TRBD2 on 5 matching bases. The germline V and J ends were trimmed by 5 bases and 9 bases, with 8 bases remaining between them. From germline, CDR1 is MNHGY and CDR2 SAAAGT. CDR3 length: 11 amino acids.

Judged by abundance, this clone is medium-sized. The V gene is TRBV19, the J gene TRBJ1-1, with unresolved D. This CDR3 comprises 17 residues. CDR1 and CDR2 (germline): LNHDA, SQIVND (reference sequence). V was trimmed by 0 bases and J by 4 bases, leaving 18 bases between them. The CDR3 coding sequence is TGTGCCAGTAGTATAGAGGGCCTGAATTGGAGGGCCACTGAAGCTTTCTTT. It yields the protein CASSIEGLNWRATEAFF. Based on the CDR3 plus reference TRBV19 and TRBJ1-1, the full variable domain is DGGITQSPKYLFRKEGQNVTLSCEQNLNHDAMYWYRQDPGQGLRLIYYSQIVNDFQKGDIAEGYSVSREKKESFPLTVTSAQKNPTAFYLCASSIEGLNWRATEAFFGQGTRLTVV.

This clone was detected only a few times. This chain uses TRBV19 with TRBJ1-2; tentative D call: TRBD1 (5 bases). This CDR3 is 14 amino acids long. Trimming took off 2 bases at V and 2 bases at J, with 9 bases between the two ends. Germline CDR1 is LNHDA and CDR2 is SQIVND (reference sequence). Written as DNA, the CDR3 is TGTGCCAGTAGTATACGGGGGATAAACTATGGCTACACCTTC. Its protein product is CASSIRGINYGYTF.

The chain employs TRBV21-1 and TRBJ2-1; the table names TRBD2, a call not compared with the DNA. TRBV21-1 is a recognized pseudogene. This CDR3 contains 17 residues. CDR3 bases: TGTGCCAGCAACCAAGGCATGACTAGCGGGAGAGTCGATGAGCAGTTCTTC. This codes for CASNQGMTSGRVDEQFF.

This chain uses TRBV28 with TRBJ1-5, with 7 bases lining up with TRBD1. CDR1 is MDHEN, CDR2 SYDVKM, per germline. CDR3 length equals 14 residues. V shed 5 bases, J shed 7 bases, and the junction held 8 bases outside the gene matches. For the CDR3, the DNA is TGTGCCAGCAGTCCTCCGACAGGGTCCCAGCCCCAGCATTTT. Amino acid sequence: CASSPPTGSQPQHF. Complete variable domain (other parts from reference TRBV28 and TRBJ1-5): DVKVTQSSRYLVKRTGEKVFLECVQDMDHENMFWYRQDPGLGLRLIYFSYDVKMKEKGDIPEGYSVSREKKERFSLILESASTNQTSMYLCASSPPTGSQPQHFGDGTRLSIL.

This clone was detected only a few times. V usage is TRBV18 and J usage is TRBJ2-5; D not resolved. This CDR3 contains 13 residues. Trimming stripped 1 base from V and 1 base from J, with 4 bases between. The germline V gene encodes CDR1 KGHSH and CDR2 LQKENI. The CDR3 DNA reads TGTGCCAGCTCACCACTACTCCAAGAGACCCAGTACTTC. Translated: CASSPLLQETQYF.

The chain combines TRBV6-1 with TRBJ2-1; TRBD1 or TRBD2 may be the D gene (5 bases each). CDR3 length: 16 residues. CDR1 and CDR2 from the germline V gene are MNHNS and SASEGT. V lost 3 bases and J 0 bases, leaving 12 bases between the germline ends. CDR3 coding DNA: TGTGCCAGCAGTGACTGGGGACCCCGCTCCTACAATGAGCAGTTCTTC. Residues: CASSDWGPRSYNEQFF.

The chain carries TRBV6-1 and TRBJ1-5, with D maybe TRBD1 (6 bases). The CDR3 extends over 15 amino acids. Germline values: CDR1 MNHNS, CDR2 SASEGT. V gave up 2 bases and J gave up 7 bases, with 15 bases separating them. CDR3 protein: CASSENRADGQPQHF. The CDR3 bases are TGTGCCAGCAGTGAAAACAGGGCCGACGGGCAGCCCCAGCATTTT.

This clone is labeled as medium-sized. This chain joins TRBV10-3 and TRBJ1-3; weak D call: TRBD1 (6 bases). Trimming removed 6 bases at V and 8 bases at J, with 11 bases between. CDR1 ENHRY and CDR2 SYGVKD come from the germline V gene. The CDR3 contains 12 residues. This CDR3 reads CAIRGEGDTIYF. CDR3 coding DNA: TGTGCCATCAGGGGAGAGGGGGACACCATATATTTT.

V usage is TRBV28 and J usage is TRBJ1-5; TRBD1 agrees at 7 bases. This CDR3 has 14 residues. Germline V gene data show CDR1 as MDHEN and CDR2 as SYDVKM. With 3 bases clipped from V and 3 bases from J, the junction kept 2 bases outside the gene matches. This CDR3 reads CASSLGQFNQPQHF. CDR3 sequence (DNA): TGTGCCAGCAGTTTGGGACAGTTCAATCAGCCCCAGCATTTT.

CDR3 sequence: CASSQEAGLAGVGTDTQYF. CDR3 nucleotide sequence: TGCGCCAGCAGCCAAGAGGCGGGACTAGCGGGAGTAGGGACAGATACGCAGTATTTT. V gene TRBV4-1 combines with J gene TRBJ2-3, with 14 positions matching TRBD2. Trimming cost V 0 bases and J 3 bases; bases outside gene matches: 8. The CDR3 runs to 19 residues. CDR1 is MGHRA, CDR2 YSYEKL, per germline.